The T cell receptor beta chain under discussion was sequenced for a study of blood T cells in healthy people across ages. This clonotype was observed once. The CDR3 length is 14 residues. CDR1 is MNHEY, CDR2 SVGEGT, per germline. Trimming took 5 bases from V and 4 from J, leaving 14 bases between them. Combining a sample-barcoded 5' primer with a J-beta primer mix, a second PCR ran for about 6 to 12 cycles. TCRdb independently ran MiXCR on the 5' RACE reads; one entry per CDR3 protein. Among approximately 900,000 distinct CDR3 sequences, almost 30% were seen once, and the ten largest hold about 10%. These sequences were also reported in another study, on T cells of mothers and their children.

The receptor was derived from a woman in her thirties or forties in good health. The V and J genes are TRBV6-2 or TRBV6-3 and TRBJ1-1; D is uncertain. The sample comprised blood. The CDR3 DNA sequence: TGTGCCAGCAGTGCAAGGGCCTGGGGCACTGAAGCTTTCTTT. It translates to CASSARAWGTEAFF.